The entry below gives a single TCR beta chain sequence along with its context. The entry originates in a study of technical replicates of blood from a few donors. The V segment lost 4 bases and the J segment 3 bases; nucleotides outside the gene matches: 6. Germline V lookup: CDR1 MGHDK, CDR2 SYGVNS. The CDR3 extends over 14 amino acids. Measured with immunoSEQ multiplex PCR; TCRdb has only the in-frame clones, and not every one. The data contain around 72,000 clones, over 95% of them seen just once; the ten biggest clones take up approximately 0.21%. This chain joins TRBV25-1 and TRBJ2-7; TRBD2 matches 7 bases. Sample: T cells isolated from PBMCs. The clonotype originates from a human donor in good health. CDR3 sequence: CASSGGPGGYEQYF. CDR3 DNA: TGTGCCAGCAGTGGAGGGCCGGGGGGCTACGAGCAGTACTTC.